A selection of T cell receptor beta chains follows, all from one sample in a study of blood T cells in healthy people across ages. TCRdb analysed the 5' RACE reads with MiXCR anew, one entry per CDR3 protein. The table lists hundreds of thousands of distinct CDR3 sequences, about 20% of them singletons. Sequencing was carried out using blood. Source of these receptors: a man in his 70s in good health. CDR3s include the opening cysteine and the closing phenylalanine or tryptophan. D genes are given only for firm matches. Size values are once, few and many counts, or a class for expanded clones, and some rows have none.

V gene: TRBV12-3/TRBV12-4; D gene: TRBD2; clone size: few; J gene: TRBJ2-4; CDR3 DNA: TGTGCCAGCAGTCCCGGGACTAGCGGGGGTAGAGCCAAAAACATTCAGTACTTC; CDR3 protein: CASSPGTSGGRAKNIQYF
V gene: TRBV5-1; D gene: TRBD2; clone size: few; J gene: TRBJ2-1; CDR3 DNA: TGCGCCAGCAGCAGGGCTGGGACTAGCGGGGGCCATGAGCAGTTCTTC; CDR3 protein: CASSRAGTSGGHEQFF
V gene: TRBV13; D gene: TRBD2; clone size: NA; J gene: TRBJ2-2; CDR3 DNA: TGTGCCAGCAGCTACGGACTAGCGGGAGCCCCCGGGGAGCTGTTTTTT; CDR3 protein: CASSYGLAGAPGELFF
V gene: TRBV12-3/TRBV12-4; D gene: TRBD2; clone size: few; J gene: TRBJ2-5; CDR3 DNA: TGTGCCAGCAGTCCGGGACTAGCGGGTCCCGGGGAGTACTTC; CDR3 protein: CASSPGLAGPGEYF
V gene: TRBV20-1; D gene: NA; clone size: NA; J gene: TRBJ1-1; CDR3 DNA: TGCAGTGCCACAGCGGAGGGGGAAGCTTTCTTT; CDR3 protein: CSATAEGEAFF
V gene: TRBV14; D gene: NA; clone size: NA; J gene: TRBJ2-7; CDR3 DNA: TGTGCCAGCAGCCCCCTGTGGACCAACAAGGACGAGCAGTACTTC; CDR3 protein: CASSPLWTNKDEQYF
V gene: TRBV29-1; D gene: TRBD2; clone size: few; J gene: TRBJ2-3; CDR3 DNA: TGCAGCGTCCCCGGACTAGCGGGAGAGCGGTTTACGCAGTATTTT; CDR3 protein: CSVPGLAGERFTQYF
V gene: TRBV10-3; D gene: NA; clone size: NA; J gene: TRBJ1-2; CDR3 DNA: TGTGCCATCGGGGACGAGGTTTCGAATTCCTATGGCTACACCTTC; CDR3 protein: CAIGDEVSNSYGYTF
V gene: TRBV12-3/TRBV12-4; D gene: TRBD2; clone size: NA; J gene: TRBJ2-2; CDR3 DNA: TGTGCCAGCAGCCTAGCGGGGGAACGCGGGGAGCTGTTTTTT; CDR3 protein: CASSLAGERGELFF
V gene: TRBV5-1; D gene: TRBD2; clone size: few; J gene: TRBJ2-7; CDR3 DNA: TGCGCCAGCAGCTTGTTAGCTAGCGGCAACTACGAGCAGTACTTC; CDR3 protein: CASSLLASGNYEQYF
V gene: TRBV12-3/TRBV12-4; D gene: TRBD2; clone size: NA; J gene: TRBJ2-5; CDR3 DNA: TGTGCCAGCGGACTAGTACAAGAGACCCAGTACTTC; CDR3 protein: CASGLVQETQYF
V gene: TRBV5-1; D gene: TRBD1; clone size: many; J gene: TRBJ2-3; CDR3 DNA: TGCGCCAGCAGCTTGGAGGGACAGCCCACAGATACGCAGTATTTT; CDR3 protein: CASSLEGQPTDTQYF
V gene: TRBV4-3; D gene: TRBD2; clone size: once; J gene: TRBJ2-1; CDR3 DNA: TGCGTCAGCAGCCAAGATCACCTAGCGGCAGGGAGCGAGCAGTTCTTC; CDR3 protein: CVSSQDHLAAGSEQFF
V gene: TRBV7-9; D gene: TRBD1; clone size: NA; J gene: TRBJ1-2; CDR3 DNA: TGTGCCAGCAGCGGACAGGGTTCCAACTATGGCTACACCTTC; CDR3 protein: CASSGQGSNYGYTF
V gene: TRBV9; D gene: TRBD1; clone size: many; J gene: TRBJ1-4; CDR3 DNA: TGTGCCAGCAGCCCCAGGGGGGGCTCTAATGAAAAACTGTTTTTT; CDR3 protein: CASSPRGGSNEKLFF
V gene: TRBV29-1; D gene: NA; clone size: NA; J gene: TRBJ2-4; CDR3 DNA: TGCAGCGTTGTCTTTACAGGGCACAGTAAAGGGGACATTCAGTACTTC; CDR3 protein: CSVVFTGHSKGDIQYF
V gene: TRBV24-1; D gene: NA; clone size: few; J gene: TRBJ2-1; CDR3 DNA: TGTGCCACCCAAGGAGCGTCGGGATACAATGAGCAGTTCTTC; CDR3 protein: CATQGASGYNEQFF
V gene: TRBV7-9; D gene: NA; clone size: many; J gene: TRBJ2-1; CDR3 DNA: TGTGCCAGCAGCCTCCTCAATGAGCAGTTCTTC; CDR3 protein: CASSLLNEQFF
V gene: TRBV3-1; D gene: TRBD1; clone size: NA; J gene: TRBJ1-2; CDR3 DNA: TGTGCCAGCACCGCACCGGGACAGCTCTATGGCTACACCTTC; CDR3 protein: CASTAPGQLYGYTF
V gene: TRBV28; D gene: NA; clone size: few; J gene: TRBJ2-7; CDR3 DNA: TGTGCCAGCAGTAGGGTGATCGAGCAGTACTTC; CDR3 protein: CASSRVIEQYF
V gene: TRBV12-3/TRBV12-4; D gene: NA; clone size: NA; J gene: TRBJ2-7; CDR3 DNA: TGTGCCAGCAGCCCCCGGCCGAGAGACAGGTACTACGAGCAGTACTTC; CDR3 protein: CASSPRPRDRYYEQYF
V gene: TRBV7-9; D gene: NA; clone size: NA; J gene: TRBJ1-4; CDR3 DNA: TGTGCCAGCAGCTTAGACCAGGGGAGACTGTTTTTT; CDR3 protein: CASSLDQGRLFF
V gene: TRBV20-1; D gene: TRBD1; clone size: NA; J gene: TRBJ1-1; CDR3 DNA: TGCAGTGCTAGGGACAGGGACGGGGGCCCGAGGGGCACTGAAGCTTTCTTT; CDR3 protein: CSARDRDGGPRGTEAFF
V gene: TRBV7-8; D gene: NA; clone size: many; J gene: TRBJ2-7; CDR3 DNA: TGTGCCAGCAGCCGATCTGGCGGCGTCTACTCCTACGAGCAGTACTTC; CDR3 protein: CASSRSGGVYSYEQYF
V gene: TRBV5-1; D gene: TRBD2; clone size: NA; J gene: TRBJ2-7; CDR3 DNA: TGCGCCAGCAGCACGGGGGGACCCTACGAGCAGTACTTC; CDR3 protein: CASSTGGPYEQYF
V gene: TRBV5-1; D gene: NA; clone size: NA; J gene: TRBJ2-1; CDR3 DNA: TGCGCCAGTAAGTCCGAGGGTTACCCGGACAATGAGCAGTTCTTC; CDR3 protein: CASKSEGYPDNEQFF
V gene: TRBV5-1; D gene: NA; clone size: NA; J gene: TRBJ1-4; CDR3 DNA: TGCGCCAGCAGCTTGAGTGTCACGGGGGTAAAAGAAAAACTGTTTTTT; CDR3 protein: CASSLSVTGVKEKLFF